The clone carrying this TCR beta chain was picked up a small number of times. The antigen remains unidentified. TCRdb analysed the reads with MiXCR anew, one entry per CDR3 protein. The profile shows some 800,000 distinct CDR3 sequences, about 29% of them singletons. These data come from a study of T cell repertoires in cytomegalovirus infection. Turning to the study itself: Public TCR beta signatures indicated both CMV infection and matching HLA type. Study-wide findings and caveats: HLA-C-restricted CMV clonotypes gave the most frequent clonotype in two of eight donors.

Germline V gene sequence: CDR1 SGHAT, CDR2 FQNNGV. This CDR3 is 18 amino acids long. The ends lost 2 bases at V and 3 bases at J; junction bases unmatched: 10. This sample comprised cultured CD8+ T cells from PBMCs, obtained from culture after CMV antigen stimulation. The TCR sequence derives from a human donor in good health (CMV status not recorded). Some clones in this sample may be carry-over from other donors' samples. The chain couples TRBV11-2 to TRBJ2-5; 12 nucleotides agree with TRBD2. The CDR3 DNA is TGTGCCAGCAGCTTAACCCCCTCAGGACTAGCGGGAAAAGAGACCCAGTACTTC. This translates into CASSLTPSGLAGKETQYF.